The text below deals with one T cell receptor (beta chain). The CDR3 consists of 15 residues. Germline CDR1 is MGHRA and CDR2 is YSYEKL. The V gene end was trimmed by 2 bases and the J gene end by 5 bases; junction bases not matched to a gene: 6. Measured with immunoSEQ multiplex PCR; TCRdb has only the in-frame clones, and not every one. The repertoire holds 130,000 to 150,000 clones, with around four fifths as singletons. The sample comes from a study of blood T cell repertoires in COVID-19. The J gene is TRBJ1-2, the V gene TRBV4-1, with 9 bases identical to TRBD1. Sequencing was performed on peripheral blood. This receptor was identified in a woman aged 40 to 50 with active or convalescent COVID-19. The CDR3 loop is CASSQPATGGYGYTF. CDR3 coding DNA: TGCGCCAGCAGCCAACCCGCGACAGGGGGTTATGGCTACACCTTC.